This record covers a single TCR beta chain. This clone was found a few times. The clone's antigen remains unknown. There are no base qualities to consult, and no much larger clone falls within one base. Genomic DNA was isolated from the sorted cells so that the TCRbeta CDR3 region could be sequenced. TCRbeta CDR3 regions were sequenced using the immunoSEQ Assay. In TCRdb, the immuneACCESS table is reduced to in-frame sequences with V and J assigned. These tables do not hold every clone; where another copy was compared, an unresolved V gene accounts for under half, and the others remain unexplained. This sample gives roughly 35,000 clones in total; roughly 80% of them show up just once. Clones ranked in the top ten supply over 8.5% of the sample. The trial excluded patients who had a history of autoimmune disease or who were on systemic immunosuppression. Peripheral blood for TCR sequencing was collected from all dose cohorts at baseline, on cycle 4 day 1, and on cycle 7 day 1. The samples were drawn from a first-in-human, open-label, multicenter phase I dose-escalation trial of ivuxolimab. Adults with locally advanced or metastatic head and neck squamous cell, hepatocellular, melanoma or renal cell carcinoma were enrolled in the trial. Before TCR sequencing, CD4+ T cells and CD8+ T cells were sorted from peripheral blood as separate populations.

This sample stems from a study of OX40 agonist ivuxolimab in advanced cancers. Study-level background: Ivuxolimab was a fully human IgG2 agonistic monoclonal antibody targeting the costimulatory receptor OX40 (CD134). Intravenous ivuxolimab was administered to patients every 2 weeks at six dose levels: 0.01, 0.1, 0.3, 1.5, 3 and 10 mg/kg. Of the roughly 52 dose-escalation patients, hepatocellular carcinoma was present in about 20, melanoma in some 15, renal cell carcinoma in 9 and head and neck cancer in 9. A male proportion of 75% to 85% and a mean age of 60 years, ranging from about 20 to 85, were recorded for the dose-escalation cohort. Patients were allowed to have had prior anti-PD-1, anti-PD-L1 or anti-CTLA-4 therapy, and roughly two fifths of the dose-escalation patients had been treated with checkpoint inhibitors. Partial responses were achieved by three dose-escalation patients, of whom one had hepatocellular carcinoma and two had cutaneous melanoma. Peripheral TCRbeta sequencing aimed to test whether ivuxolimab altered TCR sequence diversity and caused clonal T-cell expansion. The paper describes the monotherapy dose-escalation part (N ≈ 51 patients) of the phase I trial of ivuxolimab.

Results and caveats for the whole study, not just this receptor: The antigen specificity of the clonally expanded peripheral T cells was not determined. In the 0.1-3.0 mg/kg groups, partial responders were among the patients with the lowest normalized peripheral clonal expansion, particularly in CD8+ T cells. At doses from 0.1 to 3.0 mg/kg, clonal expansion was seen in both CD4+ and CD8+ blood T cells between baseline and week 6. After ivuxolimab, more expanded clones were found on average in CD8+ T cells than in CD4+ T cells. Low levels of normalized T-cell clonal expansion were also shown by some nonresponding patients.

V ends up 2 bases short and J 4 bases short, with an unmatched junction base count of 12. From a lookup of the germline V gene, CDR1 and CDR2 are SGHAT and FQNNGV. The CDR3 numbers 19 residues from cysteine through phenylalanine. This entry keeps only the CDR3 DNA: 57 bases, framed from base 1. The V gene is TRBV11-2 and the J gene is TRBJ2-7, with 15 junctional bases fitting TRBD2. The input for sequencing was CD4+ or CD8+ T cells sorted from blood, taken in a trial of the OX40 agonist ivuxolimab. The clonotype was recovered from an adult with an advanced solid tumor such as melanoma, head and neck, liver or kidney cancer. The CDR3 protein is CASSLQRTSGGAMVYEQYF. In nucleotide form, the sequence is TGTGCCAGCAGCTTACAGAGGACTAGCGGGGGGGCCATGGTTTACGAGCAGTACTTC.